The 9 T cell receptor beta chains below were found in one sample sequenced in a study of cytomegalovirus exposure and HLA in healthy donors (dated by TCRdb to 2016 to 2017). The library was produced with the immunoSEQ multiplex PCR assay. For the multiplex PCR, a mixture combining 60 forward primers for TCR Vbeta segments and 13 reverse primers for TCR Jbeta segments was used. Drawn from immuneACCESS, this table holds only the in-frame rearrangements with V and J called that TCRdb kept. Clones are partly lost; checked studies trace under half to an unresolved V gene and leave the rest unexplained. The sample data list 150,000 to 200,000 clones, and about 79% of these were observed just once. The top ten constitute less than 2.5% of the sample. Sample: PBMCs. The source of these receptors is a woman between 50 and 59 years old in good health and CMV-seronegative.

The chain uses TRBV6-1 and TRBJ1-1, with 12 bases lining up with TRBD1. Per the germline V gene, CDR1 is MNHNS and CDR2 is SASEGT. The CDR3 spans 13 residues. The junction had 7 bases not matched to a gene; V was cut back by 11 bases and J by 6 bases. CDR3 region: CAGGDRGRSEAFF. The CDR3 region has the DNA TGTGCCGGGGGGGACAGGGGGCGTTCTGAAGCTTTCTTT.

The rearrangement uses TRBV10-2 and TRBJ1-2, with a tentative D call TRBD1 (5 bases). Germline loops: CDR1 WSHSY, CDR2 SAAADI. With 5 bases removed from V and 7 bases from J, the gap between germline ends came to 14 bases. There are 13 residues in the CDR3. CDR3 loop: CASSPSGVGGYTF. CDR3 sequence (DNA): TGCGCCAGCAGTCCCTCGGGGGTGGGTGGCTACACCTTC.

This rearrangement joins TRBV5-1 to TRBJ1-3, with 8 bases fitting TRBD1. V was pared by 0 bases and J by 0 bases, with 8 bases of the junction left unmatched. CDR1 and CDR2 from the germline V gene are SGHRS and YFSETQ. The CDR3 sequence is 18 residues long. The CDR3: CASSLGSGGSRSGNTIYF. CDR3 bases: TGCGCCAGCAGCTTGGGGTCAGGGGGCTCTCGCTCTGGAAACACCATATATTTT.

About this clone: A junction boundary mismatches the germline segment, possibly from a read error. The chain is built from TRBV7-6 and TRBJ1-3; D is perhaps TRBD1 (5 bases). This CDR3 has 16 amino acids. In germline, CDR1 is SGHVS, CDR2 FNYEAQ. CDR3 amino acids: CAGSAAGVRSGNTIYF. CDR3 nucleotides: TGTGCCGGCAGCGCCGCGGGGGTCCGCTCTGGAAACACCATATATTTT.

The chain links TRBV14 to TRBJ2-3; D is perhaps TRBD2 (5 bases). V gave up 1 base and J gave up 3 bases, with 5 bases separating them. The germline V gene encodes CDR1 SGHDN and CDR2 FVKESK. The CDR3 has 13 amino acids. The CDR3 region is CASSQVATDTQYF. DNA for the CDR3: TGTGCCAGCAGCCAAGTAGCGACAGATACGCAGTATTTT.

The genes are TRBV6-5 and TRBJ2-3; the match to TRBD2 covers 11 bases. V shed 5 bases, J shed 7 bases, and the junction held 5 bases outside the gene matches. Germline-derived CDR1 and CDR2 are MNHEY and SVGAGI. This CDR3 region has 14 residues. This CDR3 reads CASSTTSGTNTQYF. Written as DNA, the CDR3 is TGTGCCAGCAGTACGACTAGCGGGACAAATACGCAGTATTTT.

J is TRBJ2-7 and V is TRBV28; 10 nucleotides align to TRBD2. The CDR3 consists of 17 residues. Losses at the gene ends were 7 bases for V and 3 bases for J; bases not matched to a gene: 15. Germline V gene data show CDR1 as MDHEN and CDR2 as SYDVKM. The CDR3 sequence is CASTPAGLATPSYEQYF. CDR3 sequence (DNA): TGTGCCAGCACCCCGGCGGGACTAGCGACCCCGAGCTACGAGCAGTACTTC.

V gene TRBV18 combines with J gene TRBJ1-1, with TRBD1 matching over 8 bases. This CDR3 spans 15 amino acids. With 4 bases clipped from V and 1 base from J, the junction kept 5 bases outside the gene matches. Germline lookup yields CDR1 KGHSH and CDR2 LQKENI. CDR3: CASSLSTGANTEAFF. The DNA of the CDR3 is TGTGCCAGCTCACTTTCGACAGGGGCGAACACTGAAGCTTTCTTT.

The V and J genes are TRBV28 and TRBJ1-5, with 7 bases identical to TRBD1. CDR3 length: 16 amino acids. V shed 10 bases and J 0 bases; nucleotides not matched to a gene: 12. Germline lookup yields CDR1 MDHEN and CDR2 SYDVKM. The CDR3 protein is CATKTGLPYSNQPQHF. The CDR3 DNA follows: TGTGCCACCAAGACAGGGCTCCCTTATAGCAATCAGCCCCAGCATTTT.